This T cell receptor (beta chain) was captured in a study of cytotoxic CD8 clonotypes in ibrutinib-treated CLL. Germline V gene lookup returns CDR1 SGHVS and CDR2 FNYEAQ. V was shortened by 2 bases and J by 0 bases, with 23 bases between the two germline ends. The CDR3 is 21 residues long. Sequencing was performed with immunoSEQ multiplex PCR; in TCRdb, only in-frame clones are kept and a portion is missing. The repertoire includes some 76,000 clones, 70% to 90% of them detected once, and about two fifths sits in the top ten. This material consisted of PBMCs, taken after 24 months of ibrutinib treatment. This TCR came from a human donor with chronic lymphocytic leukemia. J is TRBJ2-6 and V is TRBV7-6; possibly TRBD2 for D (7 bases). CDR3 nucleotide sequence: TGTGCCAGCAGCTTACGAGGCTGGGGGGGGCGCTCGGCCTCTGGGGCCAACGTCCTGACTTTC. Its translation is CASSLRGWGGRSASGANVLTF.